The text below deals with one T cell receptor beta chain. Germline values: CDR1 SGHVS, CDR2 FQNEAQ. This CDR3 has 15 residues. The V and J ends lost 2 bases and 1 base respectively, with 11 bases between them. The source of the sample is a study of T cell responses to AZD1222 COVID-19 vaccine. Only in-frame clones appear in the TCRdb table, and some are missing; sequencing was by immunoSEQ multiplex PCR. Its table records over 130,000 clones. The TCR originated in an adult in good health. The chain recombines TRBV7-8 with TRBJ1-1, with D unresolved. The sequenced sample was peripheral blood. As DNA, the CDR3 is TGTGCCAGCAGCTTATACTTTCCAGGGAACACTGAAGCTTTCTTT. This gives the protein CASSLYFPGNTEAFF.